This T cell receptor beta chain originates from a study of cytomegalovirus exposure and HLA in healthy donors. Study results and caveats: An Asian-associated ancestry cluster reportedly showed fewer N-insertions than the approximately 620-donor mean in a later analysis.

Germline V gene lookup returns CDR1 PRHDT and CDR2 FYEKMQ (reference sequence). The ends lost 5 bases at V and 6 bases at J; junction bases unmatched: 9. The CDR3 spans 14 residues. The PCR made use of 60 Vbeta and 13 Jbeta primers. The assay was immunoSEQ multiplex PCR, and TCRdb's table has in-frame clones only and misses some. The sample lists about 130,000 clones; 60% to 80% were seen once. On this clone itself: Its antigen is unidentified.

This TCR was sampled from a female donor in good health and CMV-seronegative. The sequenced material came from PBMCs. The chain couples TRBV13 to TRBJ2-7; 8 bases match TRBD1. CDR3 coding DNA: TGTGCCAGCAGCCCATCGGGACAGGAGTCCGAGCAGTACTTC. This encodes CASSPSGQESEQYF.